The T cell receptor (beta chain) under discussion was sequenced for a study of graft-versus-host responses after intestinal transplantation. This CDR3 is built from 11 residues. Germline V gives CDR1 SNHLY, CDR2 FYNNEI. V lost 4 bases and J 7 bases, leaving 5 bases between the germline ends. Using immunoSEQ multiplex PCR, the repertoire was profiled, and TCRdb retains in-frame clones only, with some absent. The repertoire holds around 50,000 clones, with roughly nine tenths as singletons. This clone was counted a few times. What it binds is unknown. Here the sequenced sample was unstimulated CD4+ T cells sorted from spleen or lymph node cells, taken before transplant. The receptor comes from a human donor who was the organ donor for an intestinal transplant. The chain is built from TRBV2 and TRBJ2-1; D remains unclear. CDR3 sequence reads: CASSVLNEQFF. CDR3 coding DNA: TGTGCCAGCAGTGTGTTAAATGAGCAGTTCTTC.